The 10 T cell receptor beta chains below come from one sample, sequenced in a study of T cells after posttransplantation cyclophosphamide. The repertoire was sequenced with immunoSEQ multiplex PCR; TCRdb's copy has only in-frame clones and lacks some. The data hold roughly 11,000 clones, with approximately 81% observed a single time. Controls had myeloablative marrow grafts with methotrexate and calcineurin inhibitor, sampled at 1 year. The starting material was PBMCs, obtained 367 days after allogeneic stem cell transplant with calcineurin inhibitor and methotrexate. The receptors here all came from a young adult male patient who received an allogeneic stem cell transplant from an unrelated donor, was CMV-positive, and had acute GVHD only. The graft donor may have given rise to some T cells.

The rearrangement joins TRBV6-6 to TRBJ1-6, with D uncertain. The germline gives CDR1 MNHNY, CDR2 SVGAGI (reference sequence). Trimming pared 5 bases from V and 10 bases from J, leaving 15 bases between. The length of the CDR3 is 14 residues. CDR3 protein: CASSRAGYSSPLHF. The CDR3 bases are TGTGCCAGCAGTCGGGCGGGGTACTCGTCACCCCTCCACTTT.

The chain carries TRBV15 and TRBJ2-7, with 9 bases matching TRBD1. The CDR3 runs to 16 residues. CDR1 and CDR2 from the germline V gene are LNHNV and YYDKDF (reference sequence). J was trimmed by 6 bases and V by 1 base; bases with no gene match: 10. CDR3 amino acids: CATSRGFGQGIGEQYF. The CDR3 DNA is TGTGCCACCAGCAGAGGATTCGGACAGGGGATAGGCGAGCAGTACTTC. Drawing the rest from reference TRBV15 and TRBJ2-7, the complete variable domain is DAMVIQNPRYQVTQFGKPVTLSCSQTLNHNVMYWYQQKSSQAPKLLFHYYDKDFNNEADTPDNFQSRRPNTSFCFLDIRSPGLGDTAMYLCATSRGFGQGIGEQYFGPGTRLTVT.

This clone showed up just once. The chain uses TRBV6-1 and TRBJ2-7; D might be TRBD1 (5 bases). CDR1 and CDR2 from the germline V gene are MNHNS and SASEGT. CDR3 length: 13 amino acids. Trimming removed 7 bases at V and 1 base at J, with 11 bases between. Here the CDR3 DNA reads TGTGCCAGCACCTTCAGGGTTTCCTACGAGCAGTACTTC. Its translation: CASTFRVSYEQYF.

This chain joins TRBV5-1 and TRBJ1-1; TRBD1 aligns across 8 bases. The junction had 9 bases not matched to a gene; V was cut back by 0 bases and J by 5 bases. Germline CDR1 is SGHRS and CDR2 is YFSETQ. This CDR3 has 16 residues. The CDR3 protein is CASSLEGRGRGTEAFF. DNA of the CDR3: TGCGCCAGCAGCTTGGAAGGCAGGGGGCGAGGGACTGAAGCTTTCTTT.

This chain links TRBV9 with TRBJ1-1; 7 nucleotides align to TRBD1. Germline V gene sequence: CDR1 SGDLS, CDR2 YYNGEE. Losses at the gene ends were 0 bases for V and 0 bases for J; bases not matched to a gene: 5. The CDR3 covers 16 residues. This CDR3 is CASSVGQGVMNTEAFF. In DNA form, the CDR3 reads TGTGCCAGCAGCGTAGGACAGGGAGTTATGAACACTGAAGCTTTCTTT.

This clone was detected only once. V is TRBV2 and J is TRBJ1-1; possible D gene TRBD1, 6 bases. The germline CDR1 and CDR2 sequences are SNHLY and FYNNEI. CDR3 length: 12 amino acids. The V end was cut by 5 bases, the J end by 6 bases, with 10 bases between. DNA of the CDR3: TGTGCCAGCAGTACAGGGCTCCCTGAAGCTTTCTTT. It codes for CASSTGLPEAFF.

The V gene is TRBV19, the J gene TRBJ1-5, with 8 nucleotides matching TRBD1. Germline V gene data show CDR1 as LNHDA and CDR2 as SQIVND (reference sequence). CDR3 length equals 14 residues. V dropped 4 bases and J dropped 4; count of bases not matched to a gene: 3. CDR3 sequence (DNA): TGTGCCAGTAGTAGACAGGGGCGGAATCAGCCCCAGCATTTT. Its protein is CASSRQGRNQPQHF.

The genes are TRBV27 and TRBJ1-2; possibly TRBD1 for D (5 bases). The CDR3 totals 13 residues. The germline gives CDR1 MNHEY, CDR2 SMNVEV (reference sequence). The V and J ends lost 5 bases and 3 bases respectively, with 10 bases between them. This chain's CDR3 is CASSPDIYYGYTF. Written as DNA, the CDR3 is TGTGCCAGCAGTCCGGACATCTACTATGGCTACACCTTC.

This clone was found once. This rearrangement joins TRBV27 to TRBJ1-1; 8 bases map to TRBD1. Germline loops: CDR1 MNHEY, CDR2 SMNVEV (reference sequence). There are 15 residues in the CDR3. V lost 6 bases and J lost 5; bases outside the gene matches: 11. CDR3 protein: CASRVVPGGETEAFF. CDR3 DNA sequence: TGTGCCAGCAGAGTCGTCCCAGGGGGCGAAACTGAAGCTTTCTTT.

The V gene is TRBV30, the J gene TRBJ2-7; 8 nucleotides match TRBD1. Looked up from germline, CDR1 is GTSNPN and CDR2 is SVGIG (reference sequence). The CDR3 is 13 amino acids. J was trimmed by 7 bases and V by 0 bases; bases with no gene match: 5. DNA for the CDR3: TGTGCCTGGAGTGTAAGCAGGGGGCAAGAGCAGTACTTC. It yields the protein CAWSVSRGQEQYF.